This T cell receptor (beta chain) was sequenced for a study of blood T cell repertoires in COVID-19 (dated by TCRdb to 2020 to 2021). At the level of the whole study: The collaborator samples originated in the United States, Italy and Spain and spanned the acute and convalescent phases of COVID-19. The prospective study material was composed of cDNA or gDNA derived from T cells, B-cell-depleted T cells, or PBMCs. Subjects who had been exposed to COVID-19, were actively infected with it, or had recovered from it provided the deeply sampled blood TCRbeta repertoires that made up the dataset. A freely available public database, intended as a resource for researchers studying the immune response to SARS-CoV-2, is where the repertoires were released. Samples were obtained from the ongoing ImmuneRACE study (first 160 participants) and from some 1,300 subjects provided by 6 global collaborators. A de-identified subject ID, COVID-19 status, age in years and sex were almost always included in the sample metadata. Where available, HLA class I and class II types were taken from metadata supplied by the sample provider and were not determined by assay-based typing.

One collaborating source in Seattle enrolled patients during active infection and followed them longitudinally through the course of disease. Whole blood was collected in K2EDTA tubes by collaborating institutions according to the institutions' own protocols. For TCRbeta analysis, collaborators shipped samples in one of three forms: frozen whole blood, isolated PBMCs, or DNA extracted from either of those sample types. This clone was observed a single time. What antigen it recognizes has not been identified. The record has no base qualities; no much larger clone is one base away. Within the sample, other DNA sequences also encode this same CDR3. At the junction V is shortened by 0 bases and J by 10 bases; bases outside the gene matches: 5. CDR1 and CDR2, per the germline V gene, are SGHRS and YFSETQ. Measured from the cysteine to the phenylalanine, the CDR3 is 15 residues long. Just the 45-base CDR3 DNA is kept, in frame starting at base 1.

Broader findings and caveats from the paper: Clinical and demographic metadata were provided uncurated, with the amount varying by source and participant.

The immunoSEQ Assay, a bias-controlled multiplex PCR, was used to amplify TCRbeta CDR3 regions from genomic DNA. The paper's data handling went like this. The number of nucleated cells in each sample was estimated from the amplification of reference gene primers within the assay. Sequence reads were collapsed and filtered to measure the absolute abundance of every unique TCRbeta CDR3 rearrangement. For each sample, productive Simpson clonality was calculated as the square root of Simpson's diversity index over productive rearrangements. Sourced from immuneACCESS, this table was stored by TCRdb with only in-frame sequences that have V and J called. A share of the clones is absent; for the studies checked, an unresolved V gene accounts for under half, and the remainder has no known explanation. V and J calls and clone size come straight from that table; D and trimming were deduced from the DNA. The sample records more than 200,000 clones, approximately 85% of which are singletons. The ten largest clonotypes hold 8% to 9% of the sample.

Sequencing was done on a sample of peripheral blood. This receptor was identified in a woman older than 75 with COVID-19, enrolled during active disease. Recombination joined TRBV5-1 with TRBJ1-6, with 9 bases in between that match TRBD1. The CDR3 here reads CASSLGDRVSSPLHF. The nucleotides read TGCGCCAGCAGCTTGGGGGACAGGGTGTCCTCACCCCTCCACTTT.